This T cell receptor (beta chain) is drawn from a study of beta chain features in type 1 diabetes. Study-wide results and caveats: All four CD4+ subsets of Type 1 diabetes patients contained TCRB CDR3s that were moderately but significantly shorter.

The sample holds a few counts of this clone. The antigen is undetermined. Expressed TCRB transcripts were sequenced because the isolated RNA had all been reverse transcribed beforehand. The assay was immunoSEQ multiplex PCR, and TCRdb's table has in-frame clones only and misses some. This table has about 340,000 clones, approximately 9.7% appearing once. The sample was central memory CD4+ T cells from blood. The origin of this receptor is a man in his thirties or forties with type 1 diabetes.

This chain's CDR3 is CASSLERRPERNYGYTF. The CDR3 DNA follows: TGTGCCAGCAGCTTAGAAAGGCGGCCAGAGAGGAACTATGGCTACACCTTC. J is TRBJ1-2 and V is TRBV7-2; D not resolved. V was clipped by 1 base and J by 2 bases, with 17 bases between them. The CDR3 length is 17 residues. Germline values: CDR1 SGHTA, CDR2 FQGNSA.